Each of the 32 T cell receptor beta chains below was sequenced from the same sample in a study of blood T cell repertoires in COVID-19. Sequencing was performed with immunoSEQ multiplex PCR; in TCRdb, only in-frame clones are kept and a portion is missing. The table shows hundreds of thousands of clones, with 80% to 90% occurring only once. Sequencing input: PBMCs or T cells enriched from blood (not recorded which). These receptors were collected from a man aged 30-40 years who had recovered from COVID-19.

This clone came up once. The chain couples TRBV5-5 to TRBJ2-1; 9 bases align to TRBD1. CDR3 length: 14 amino acids. Germline V gene data show CDR1 as SGHKS and CDR2 as YYEKEE (reference sequence). Trimming removed 2 bases from V and 11 bases from J; junction bases left unmatched: 8. For the CDR3, the DNA is TGTGCCAGCAGCTTAGGGACAGGGAATTCAAAGCAGTTCTTC. It codes for CASSLGTGNSKQFF.

This sequence joins TRBV6-5 and TRBJ1-5, with 9 bases aligning to TRBD1. Germline lookup yields CDR1 MNHEY and CDR2 SVGAGI. There are 15 residues in the CDR3. The V gene end was trimmed by 6 bases and the J gene end by 4 bases; junction bases not matched to a gene: 7. The CDR3 spells CASRETGTGNQPQHF. The CDR3 coding sequence is TGTGCCAGCAGAGAGACCGGGACAGGGAATCAGCCCCAGCATTTT.

This clone has a single count. The chain uses TRBV6-2 or TRBV6-3 and TRBJ2-7; D perhaps matches TRBD2 (6 bases). The V gene lost 2 bases and the J gene lost 2 bases, with 13 bases spanning the gap. The V gene's germline CDR1 is MNHEY and CDR2 SVGEGT. The CDR3 has 15 residues. CDR3 DNA: TGTGCCAGCAGTTACCCCAGGGAGGTTACCTACGAGCAGTACTTC. Its protein is CASSYPREVTYEQYF.

V gene TRBV14 combines with J gene TRBJ2-7; 10 positions agree with TRBD1. V gave up 5 bases and J gave up 3 bases; unmatched junction bases: 7. Germline V gene data show CDR1 as SGHDN and CDR2 as FVKESK. The CDR3 runs to 15 residues. CDR3 in amino acids: CASSSRQGAFYEQYF. The CDR3 nucleotides are TGTGCCAGCAGCTCCCGACAGGGGGCCTTCTACGAGCAGTACTTC. Complete variable domain (other parts from reference TRBV14 and TRBJ2-7): EAGVTQFPSHSVIEKGQTVTLRCDPISGHDNLYWYRRVMGKEIKFLLHFVKESKQDESGMPNNRFLAERTGGTYSTLKVQPAELEDSGVYFCASSSRQGAFYEQYFGPGTRLTVT.

CDR3 DNA: TGCGCCAGCAGCTTGGTGTCTCAGGTGGGCTACACCTTC. Translation: CASSLVSQVGYTF. This sequence joins TRBV5-1 and TRBJ1-2; D is undetermined. V was cut by 0 bases and J by 8 bases, with 11 bases left in between. From germline, CDR1 is SGHRS and CDR2 YFSETQ. The CDR3 runs 13 residues.

This chain joins TRBV20-1 and TRBJ2-1, with TRBD1 matching over 9 bases. This CDR3 has 11 residues. Germline values: CDR1 DFQATT, CDR2 SNEGSKA (reference sequence). Losses at the gene ends were 5 bases for V and 13 bases for J; bases not matched to a gene: 6. The CDR3 nucleotides read TGCAGTGCTCAGGACAGGGGCCCCCAGTTCTTC. As protein: CSAQDRGPQFF.

This chain uses TRBV20-1 with TRBJ1-2; D ambiguous. V lost 5 bases to trimming and J lost 2 bases, with 6 bases between them. Germline CDR1 DFQATT, CDR2 SNEGSKA (reference sequence). The CDR3 loop spans 11 amino acids. CDR3 sequence: CSAASNYGYTF. CDR3 bases: TGCAGTGCTGCGTCCAACTATGGCTACACCTTC.

The chain links TRBV15 to TRBJ2-4; the D is unclear. V was clipped by 0 bases and J by 0 bases, with 12 bases between them. There are 17 residues in the CDR3. Germline CDR1 LNHNV, CDR2 YYDKDF (reference sequence). CDR3 nucleotides: TGTGCCACCAGCAGAGATACCCCTAATAAAGCCAAAAACATTCAGTACTTC. This gives the protein CATSRDTPNKAKNIQYF.

The rearrangement links TRBV5-1 to TRBJ2-6; 14 bases are a match to TRBD2. The CDR3 is made up of 18 amino acids. From germline, CDR1 is SGHRS and CDR2 YFSETQ. The junction had 5 bases not matched to a gene; V was cut back by 4 bases and J by 2 bases. CDR3 coding DNA: TGCGCCAGCAGCCTCGGGACTAGCGGGAGACCTGGGGCCAACGTCCTGACTTTC. This sequence encodes CASSLGTSGRPGANVLTF.

This clone was seen a single time. A junction boundary mismatches the germline segment, possibly from a read error. This chain connects TRBV4-1 to TRBJ2-7, with 11 bases aligning to TRBD1. The germline CDR1 and CDR2 sequences are MGHRA and YSYEKL. The CDR3 has 15 residues. The CDR3: CASSQERDRGYVQYF. DNA of the CDR3: TGCGCCAGCAGCCAAGAACGGGACAGGGGGTACGTGCAGTACTTC.

This clone was counted a single time. The chain combines TRBV27 with TRBJ1-2; 8 nucleotides line up with TRBD1. J lost 6 bases, V lost 4 bases, and 7 bases had no gene match. Looked up from germline, CDR1 is MNHEY and CDR2 is SMNVEV (reference sequence). This CDR3 comprises 14 residues. The CDR3 spells CASSSGGGWDGYTF. The CDR3 nucleotides read TGTGCCAGCAGTTCAGGGGGCGGTTGGGATGGCTACACCTTC.

The chain combines TRBV18 with TRBJ1-2, with 8 bases lining up with TRBD1. Germline loops: CDR1 KGHSH, CDR2 LQKENI. V was clipped by 2 bases and J by 4 bases; unmatched bases: 6. The CDR3 has 15 amino acids. CDR3 bases: TGTGCCAGCTCACCATGGGGACAGGAGGGCTATGGCTACACCTTC. It yields the protein CASSPWGQEGYGYTF.

This clone was observed a handful of times. V usage is TRBV5-6 and J usage is TRBJ1-5; D remains unclear. Trimming cost V 2 bases and J 7 bases, with 13 bases left between them. Germline V gene sequence: CDR1 SGHDT, CDR2 YYEEEE. The CDR3 extends over 14 amino acids. The DNA of the CDR3 is TGTGCCAGCAGCTTAAATCCGGGAGGACAGCCCCAGCATTTT. Translating gives CASSLNPGGQPQHF.

The genes are TRBV7-2 and TRBJ2-3; D unclear. The CDR3 runs to 13 residues. Trimming removed 2 bases at V and 4 bases at J, with 7 bases between. Germline assignment: CDR1 SGHTA and CDR2 FQGNSA. The CDR3 coding sequence is TGTGCCAGCAGCTTAATTCCTTCAGATACGCAGTATTTT. Translation: CASSLIPSDTQYF.

The chain joins TRBV7-9 to TRBJ2-7; D not resolved. Trimming stripped 3 bases from V and 6 bases from J, with 9 bases between. The CDR3 runs to 12 residues. Looked up from germline, CDR1 is SEHNR and CDR2 is FQNEAQ (reference sequence). CDR3 nucleotide sequence: TGTGCCAGCAGCTTTCTAGGTAGCGAGCAGTACTTC. Protein sequence: CASSFLGSEQYF. Full variable domain (outside the CDR3, taken from reference TRBV7-9 and TRBJ2-7): DTGVSQNPRHKITKRGQNVTFRCDPISEHNRLYWYRQTLGQGPEFLTYFQNEAQLEKSRLLSDRFSAERPKGSFSTLEIQRTEQGDSAMYLCASSFLGSEQYFGPGTRLTVT.

This chain links TRBV15 with TRBJ2-7, with 9 bases identical to TRBD2. V lost 4 bases to trimming and J lost 8 bases; unmatched junction nucleotides: 12. The CDR3 extends over 15 amino acids. Germline V lookup: CDR1 LNHNV, CDR2 YYDKDF (reference sequence). This CDR3 is CATSIPREGLHKQYF. The DNA of the CDR3 is TGTGCCACCAGCATTCCGCGGGAGGGCCTTCATAAGCAGTACTTC.

The V call is TRBV2, the J call TRBJ1-1, with TRBD1 matching 8 bases. This CDR3 spans 12 amino acids. The trim removed 8 bases at V and 8 bases at J, leaving 7 bases unmatched. CDR1 SNHLY and CDR2 FYNNEI come from the germline V gene. The CDR3 region is CASGQGAREAFF. The CDR3 coding sequence is TGTGCCAGCGGCCAGGGGGCGCGGGAAGCTTTCTTT.

The chain links TRBV5-1 to TRBJ2-2; maybe TRBD1 (5 bases). Trimming removed 0 bases from V and 1 base from J, with 10 bases in between. Germline CDR1 and CDR2: SGHRS and YFSETQ. The CDR3 is 16 residues long. In DNA form, the CDR3 reads TGCGCCAGCAGCTTGGAAGTCCAGGGGAACACCGGGGAGCTGTTTTTT. Amino acids: CASSLEVQGNTGELFF.

This chain connects TRBV6-4 to TRBJ1-2; D unclear. CDR1 and CDR2 from the germline V gene are MRHNA and SNTAGT. CDR3 length equals 14 residues. Trimming removed 3 bases at V and 6 bases at J, with 14 bases between. The CDR3 sequence: CASSELRGEDGYTF. For the CDR3, the DNA is TGTGCCAGCAGTGAGCTTCGGGGTGAGGATGGCTACACCTTC.

The genes are TRBV27 and TRBJ2-1, with D perhaps TRBD2 (5 bases). Trimming stripped 1 base from V and 7 bases from J, with 14 bases between. The germline CDR1 and CDR2 sequences are MNHEY and SMNVEV (reference sequence). This CDR3 contains 15 residues. The CDR3, as DNA: TGTGCCAGCAGTTTATGGCTGACCGGGGTGAATGAGCAGTTCTTC. This sequence encodes CASSLWLTGVNEQFF.

This clone has a handful of counts. The chain carries TRBV3-1 (or the pseudogene TRBV3-2) and TRBJ2-7, with D uncertain. The CDR3 extends over 16 amino acids. V lost 1 base, J lost 6 bases, and 19 bases lay in between. Germline lookup yields CDR1 LGHDT and CDR2 YNNKEL (reference sequence). CDR3 sequence (DNA): TGTGCCAGCAGCCAAGGTCGTGGCGGTACGAATTCCGAGCAGTACTTC. It specifies CASSQGRGGTNSEQYF.

The V and J genes are TRBV13 and TRBJ2-1, with 7 bases matching TRBD1. The V segment lost 5 bases and the J segment 7 bases; nucleotides outside the gene matches: 8. The germline V gene has CDR1 PRHDT and CDR2 FYEKMQ (reference sequence). The CDR3 runs to 14 residues. DNA of the CDR3: TGTGCCAGCAGCCGTCCCTCACAGGGGAATGAGCAGTTCTTC. It is translated as CASSRPSQGNEQFF. Using reference TRBV13 and TRBJ2-1 for the parts outside the CDR3, the full variable domain is AAGVIQSPRHLIKEKRETATLKCYPIPRHDTVYWYQQGPGQDPQFLISFYEKMQSDKGSIPDRFSAQQFSDYHSELNMSSLELGDSALYFCASSRPSQGNEQFFGPGTRLTVL.

This rearrangement joins TRBV7-6 to TRBJ1-6; D unresolved. The V and J ends lost 5 bases and 7 bases respectively, with 15 bases between them. CDR1 is SGHVS and CDR2 is FNYEAQ in the germline V gene. The CDR3 extends over 15 amino acids. This CDR3 reads CASSNFRGLNSPLHF. CDR3 nucleotides: TGTGCCAGCAGCAACTTCCGGGGTCTCAATTCACCCCTCCACTTT. Looking up the rest from reference TRBV7-6 and TRBJ1-6 gives the full variable domain: GAGVSQSPRYKVTKRGQDVALRCDPISGHVSLYWYRQALGQGPEFLTYFNYEAQQDKSGLPNDRFSAERPEGSISTLTIQRTEQRDSAMYRCASSNFRGLNSPLHFGNGTRLTVT.

The chain employs TRBV3-1 (or the pseudogene TRBV3-2) and TRBJ2-6; no clear D. Germline values: CDR1 LGHDT, CDR2 YNNKEL (reference sequence). The V and J ends lost 0 bases and 0 bases respectively, with 3 bases between them. The length of the CDR3 is 15 residues. The CDR3 coding sequence is TGTGCCAGCAGCCAAGACATCTCTGGGGCCAACGTCCTGACTTTC. The encoded protein is CASSQDISGANVLTF.

This chain connects TRBV2 to TRBJ2-5; 16 nucleotides align to TRBD2. The V and J ends lost 7 bases and 5 bases, in that order; junction bases with no gene match: 10. Germline-derived CDR1 and CDR2 are SNHLY and FYNNEI. The CDR3 contains 17 residues. DNA for the CDR3: TGTGCCAGCAAAGAAGGGACTAGCGGGGGGGCCAGGGAGACCCAGTACTTC. This translates into CASKEGTSGGARETQYF.

This chain connects TRBV28 to TRBJ1-6; 7 nucleotides align to TRBD1. J lost 9 bases, V lost 2 bases, and 4 bases had no gene match. Looked up from germline, CDR1 is MDHEN and CDR2 is SYDVKM. The CDR3 runs to 14 residues. CDR3 in amino acids: CASSLGTVTSPLHF. The CDR3 coding sequence is TGTGCCAGCAGTTTAGGGACAGTTACTTCACCCCTCCACTTT.

The genes are TRBV5-4 and TRBJ1-2, with TRBD1 identical over 7 bases. The germline V gene has CDR1 SGHNT and CDR2 YYREEE (reference sequence). V shed 0 bases, J shed 5 bases, and the junction held 4 bases outside the gene matches. The CDR3 has 14 amino acids. CDR3 loop: CASSLEGGRYGYTF. For the CDR3, the DNA is TGTGCCAGCAGCTTGGAAGGGGGCAGGTATGGCTACACCTTC.

This chain joins TRBV4-1 and TRBJ2-7; D perhaps matches TRBD1 (6 bases). CDR3 length equals 15 residues. Trimming left V 6 bases short and J 2 bases short, with 17 bases between. Germline V gene sequence: CDR1 MGHRA, CDR2 YSYEKL. In DNA form, the CDR3 reads TGCGCCAGCAGTTCTACCCGGGACAAGCCCTACGAGCAGTACTTC. Amino acids: CASSSTRDKPYEQYF.

The chain recombines TRBV30 with TRBJ1-6; TRBD1 agrees at 10 bases. The V gene's germline CDR1 is GTSNPN and CDR2 SVGIG (reference sequence). There are 15 residues in the CDR3. Trimming cost V 2 bases and J 7 bases; bases outside gene matches: 5. CDR3 sequence: CAWSRGQGKNSPLHF. Here the CDR3 DNA reads TGTGCCTGGAGTAGGGGACAGGGGAAAAATTCACCCCTCCACTTT.

The table lists this clone with a count of one. The rearrangement links TRBV5-1 to TRBJ1-4; possibly TRBD1 for D (5 bases). Germline assignment: CDR1 SGHRS and CDR2 YFSETQ. The germline V and J ends were trimmed by 0 bases and 2 bases, with 8 bases remaining between them. The CDR3 length is 15 residues. The CDR3 loop reads CASSLVAGTNEKLFF. The CDR3 DNA reads TGCGCCAGCAGCTTGGTCGCAGGGACTAATGAAAAACTGTTTTTT.

The J gene is TRBJ2-1, the V gene TRBV19; D unresolved. This CDR3 spans 13 amino acids. V lost 4 bases and J lost 14, with 18 bases in between. Looked up from germline, CDR1 is LNHDA and CDR2 is SQIVND (reference sequence). The DNA of the CDR3 is TGTGCCAGTAGTACTGGTCTAGATGGTTGGGAGTTCTTC. This encodes CASSTGLDGWEFF. The variable domain in full, completed from reference TRBV19 and TRBJ2-1, reads DGGITQSPKYLFRKEGQNVTLSCEQNLNHDAMYWYRQDPGQGLRLIYYSQIVNDFQKGDIAEGYSVSREKKESFPLTVTSAQKNPTAFYLCASSTGLDGWEFFGPGTRLTVL.

This clone was counted a few times. The chain couples TRBV5-1 to TRBJ2-3; perhaps TRBD2 as D (5 bases). Germline CDR1 is SGHRS and CDR2 is YFSETQ. CDR3 size: 13 residues. V lost 4 bases, J lost 6 bases, and 12 bases lay in between. The chain's CDR3 is CASSPGTSDTQYF. CDR3 coding DNA: TGCGCCAGCAGCCCCGGAACTAGTGATACGCAGTATTTT.